The 15 T cell receptor beta chains below were found in one sample sequenced in a study of identical twins. TCRdb passed the 5' RACE reads through MiXCR, listing each CDR3 protein once. The sample lists just over 450,000 distinct CDR3 sequences; more than 13% were seen once. These data also formed part of another study, on yellow fever vaccine responses in identical twins.

Sequencing used CD4+ T cells sorted from blood. All receptors derive from a woman between 18 and 29 years old in good health.

The chain joins TRBV11-2 to TRBJ2-6; possibly TRBD2 for D (6 bases). The ends were cut back, 5 bases at V and 2 bases at J, with 16 bases in the middle. This CDR3 region has 17 residues. Germline V gene lookup returns CDR1 SGHAT and CDR2 FQNNGV. The CDR3 bases are TGTGCCAGCAGCCCCACCCGACTAGTTGCTGGGGCCAACGTCCTGACTTTC. This encodes CASSPTRLVAGANVLTF.

This rearrangement joins TRBV5-1 to TRBJ2-1; weak D call: TRBD2 (7 bases). V was pared by 1 base and J by 10 bases, with 21 bases between. CDR1 and CDR2 from the germline V gene are SGHRS and YFSETQ. The length of the CDR3 is 16 residues. The CDR3 reads CASSLPGRTSGGEQFF. CDR3 coding DNA: TGCGCCAGCAGCTTGCCAGGGCGGACTAGTGGGGGCGAGCAGTTCTTC.

At least ten counts were recorded for this clonotype. The V and J genes are TRBV4-2 and TRBJ2-1; 8 bases are shared with TRBD2. CDR1 and CDR2 (germline): LGHNA, YNFKEQ. Trimming at V came to 0 bases and at J to 6 bases, leaving 13 bases not matched to a gene. The length of the CDR3 is 18 residues. The CDR3 DNA reads TGTGCCAGCAGCCAAGAGGCGCGGAGCGGGAGTCAACGCAATGAGCAGTTCTTC. Translated: CASSQEARSGSQRNEQFF.

This clonotype occurred a few times. The V gene is TRBV5-1, the J gene TRBJ2-7; 8 bases align to TRBD2. The CDR3 runs 14 residues. The germline V gene has CDR1 SGHRS and CDR2 YFSETQ. V lost 4 bases and J lost 4; bases outside the gene matches: 7. The DNA of the CDR3 is TGCGCCAGCAGCCCGGCGCGGGGGGCTTACGAGCAGTACTTC. Its protein is CASSPARGAYEQYF.

This chain joins TRBV5-1 and TRBJ1-2; TRBD1 is a possible D gene (6 bases). This CDR3 region has 14 residues. The germline CDR1 and CDR2 sequences are SGHRS and YFSETQ. Trimming removed 4 bases at V and 2 bases at J, with 12 bases between. In nucleotides, the CDR3 is TGCGCCAGCAGCCCGGGCGGACAGAACTATGGCTACACCTTC. Its protein product is CASSPGGQNYGYTF.

This chain uses TRBV20-1 with TRBJ2-2, with 8 nucleotides matching TRBD1. CDR1 and CDR2 (germline): DFQATT, SNEGSKA (reference sequence). The CDR3 loop spans 13 amino acids. V shed 6 bases and J 6 bases; nucleotides not matched to a gene: 6. The CDR3 DNA follows: TGCAGTGCGAGCCTGACAGGGGCCGGGGAGCTGTTTTTT. It encodes CSASLTGAGELFF.

V and J are TRBV12-3 or TRBV12-4 and TRBJ2-3, with D tentatively TRBD1 or TRBD2 (5 bases each). The V and J ends lost 6 bases and 0 bases respectively, with 13 bases between them. The CDR3 sequence is 15 residues long. In nucleotides, the CDR3 is TGTGCCAGCAGGTCCACTAGGGGTAGCACAGATACGCAGTATTTT. This codes for CASRSTRGSTDTQYF.

The V and J genes are TRBV3-1 and TRBJ2-7; TRBD1 matches at 7 bases. Germline CDR1 reads LGHDT; CDR2 reads YNNKEL (reference sequence). The CDR3 spans 13 residues. Losses at the gene ends were 2 bases for V and 9 bases for J; bases not matched to a gene: 7. The CDR3 coding sequence is TGTGCCAGCAGCCAACGACAGGGAAACATGCAGTACTTC. It is translated as CASSQRQGNMQYF.

The sample holds a few counts of this clonotype. This chain connects TRBV11-3 to TRBJ2-1, with 8 bases lining up with TRBD2. J was trimmed by 4 bases and V by 4 bases; bases with no gene match: 9. This CDR3 is 16 amino acids long. Germline-derived CDR1 and CDR2 are SGHNT and YENEEA. The CDR3 nucleotides read TGTGCCAGCAGCTCGCCTCGAGCGGGAGCTTACAATGAGCAGTTCTTC. Its translation: CASSSPRAGAYNEQFF.

In its sample, this clonotype was seen a few times. The rearrangement joins TRBV12-5 to TRBJ2-5; D gene uncertain. This CDR3 is 13 amino acids long. Trimming shortened V by 5 bases and J by 3 bases, and 10 bases separated the two germline ends. The V gene's germline CDR1 is LGHNT and CDR2 FRNRAP. The chain's CDR3 is CASGLDLKETQYF. CDR3 DNA sequence: TGTGCTAGTGGTCTGGACCTAAAAGAGACCCAGTACTTC.

This clonotype was counted between two and nine times. The chain employs TRBV5-4 and TRBJ2-2; 9 nucleotides agree with TRBD1. This CDR3 has 19 amino acids. Germline V lookup: CDR1 SGHNT, CDR2 YYREEE (reference sequence). The J segment lost 3 bases and the V segment lost 0 bases, leaving 12 bases of the junction unmatched. CDR3 loop: CASSLVSGTGSLHTGELFF. The CDR3 coding sequence is TGTGCCAGCAGCTTGGTCTCCGGGACAGGGAGTTTGCACACCGGGGAGCTGTTTTTT.

This chain links TRBV24-1 with TRBJ2-3, with 11 bases lining up with TRBD1. The J segment lost 3 bases and the V segment lost 0 bases, leaving 7 bases of the junction unmatched. In germline, CDR1 is KGHDR, CDR2 SFDVKD. This CDR3 is 18 amino acids long. The CDR3 DNA follows: TGTGCCACCAGTGATTTGCAAGGCGGGACAGGGGGTACAGATACGCAGTATTTT. Protein product: CATSDLQGGTGGTDTQYF.

This clonotype was detected many times. V gene TRBV7-2 combines with J gene TRBJ2-7; tentatively, D is TRBD1 (6 bases). Germline V gene lookup returns CDR1 SGHTA and CDR2 FQGNSA. The length of the CDR3 is 14 residues. Deletions cut 3 bases from V and 7 bases from J, with 16 bases between. The CDR3 DNA reads TGTGCCAGCAGCTTGCGGACAGTTAAGGGTGAGCAGTACTTC. It encodes CASSLRTVKGEQYF.

The gene calls are TRBV7-8 and TRBJ2-3; unclear D gene. CDR1 is SGHVS, CDR2 FQNEAQ, per germline. V lost 8 bases, J lost 1 base, and 10 bases lay in between. The CDR3 loop spans 13 amino acids. The DNA of the CDR3 is TGTGCCAGCGGGTGGCTGGGCACAGATACGCAGTATTTT. This gives the protein CASGWLGTDTQYF.

This clonotype has just a few counts. J is TRBJ2-2 and V is TRBV7-2, with 13 bases fitting TRBD2. The CDR3 has 17 residues. J was trimmed by 4 bases and V by 6 bases; bases with no gene match: 8. Germline V lookup: CDR1 SGHTA, CDR2 FQGNSA. Here the CDR3 reads CASSPPGLAGPTGELFF. CDR3 DNA sequence: TGTGCCAGCAGTCCACCGGGACTAGCGGGGCCCACCGGGGAGCTGTTTTTT.